This TCR beta chain was sequenced during a study of blood T cell repertoires in COVID-19. This clone came up a few times. This CDR3 comprises 15 residues. Germline CDR1 SGHTA, CDR2 FQGNSA. The trim removed 1 base at V and 7 bases at J, leaving 8 bases unmatched. Profiling relied on immunoSEQ multiplex PCR, and the TCRdb table lists in-frame clones only, not all of them. Counted here are around 140,000 clones, 70% to 90% occurring once; the ten biggest clones make up about 2%. This TCR derives from a man between 65 and 85 years old with active COVID-19. The V and J genes are TRBV7-2 and TRBJ2-7; 9 nucleotides line up with TRBD2. Sequenced: peripheral blood. The CDR3 is CASSLELGTSYEQYF. DNA of the CDR3: TGTGCCAGCAGCTTAGAGTTGGGGACTAGCTATGAGCAGTACTTC.